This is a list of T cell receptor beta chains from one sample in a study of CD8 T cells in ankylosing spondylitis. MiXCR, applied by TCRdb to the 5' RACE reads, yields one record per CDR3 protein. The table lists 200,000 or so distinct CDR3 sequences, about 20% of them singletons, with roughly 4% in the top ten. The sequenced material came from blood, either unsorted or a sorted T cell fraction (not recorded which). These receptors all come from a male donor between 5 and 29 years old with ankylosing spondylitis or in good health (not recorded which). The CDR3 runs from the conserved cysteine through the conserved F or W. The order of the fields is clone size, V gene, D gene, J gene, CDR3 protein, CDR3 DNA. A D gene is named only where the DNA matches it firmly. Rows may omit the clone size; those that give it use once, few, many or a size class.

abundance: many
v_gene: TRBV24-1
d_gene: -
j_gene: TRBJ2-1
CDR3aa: CATSPGFEQFF
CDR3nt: TGTGCCACTAGTCCGGGGTTTGAGCAGTTCTTC

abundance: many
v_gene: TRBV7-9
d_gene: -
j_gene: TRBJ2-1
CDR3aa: CASSDELGGGEQFF
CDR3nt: TGTGCCAGCAGCGACGAGTTAGGCGGAGGTGAGCAGTTCTTC

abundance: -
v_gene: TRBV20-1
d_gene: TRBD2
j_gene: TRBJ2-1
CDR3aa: CSARYGLAGGGKSSYNEQFF
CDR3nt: TGCAGTGCTAGATACGGACTAGCGGGAGGTGGAAAGAGCTCCTACAATGAGCAGTTCTTC

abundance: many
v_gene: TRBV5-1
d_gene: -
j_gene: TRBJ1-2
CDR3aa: CASSRHDGGVGYTF
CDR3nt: TGCGCCAGCAGCAGACACGACGGAGGGGTTGGCTACACCTTC

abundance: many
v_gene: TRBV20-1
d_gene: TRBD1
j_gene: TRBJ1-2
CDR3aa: CSARQGQDPQNYGYTF
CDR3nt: TGCAGTGCTAGACAGGGACAGGACCCGCAAAACTATGGCTACACCTTC

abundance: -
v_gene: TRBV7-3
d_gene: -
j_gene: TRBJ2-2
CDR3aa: CASSTYMSGELFF
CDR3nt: TGTGCCAGCAGCACCTACATGTCCGGGGAGCTGTTTTTT

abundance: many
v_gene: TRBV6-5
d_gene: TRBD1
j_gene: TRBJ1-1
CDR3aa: CASSYYRGLTEAFF
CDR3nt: TGTGCCAGCAGTTACTACAGGGGATTGACTGAAGCTTTCTTT

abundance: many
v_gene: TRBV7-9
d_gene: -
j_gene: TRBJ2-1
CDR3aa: CASSFRPMWDIRDYEQFF
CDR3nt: TGTGCCAGCAGTTTTCGTCCAATGTGGGACATTAGGGATTATGAGCAGTTCTTC

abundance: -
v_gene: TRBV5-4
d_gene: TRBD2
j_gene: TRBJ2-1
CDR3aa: CASSFDRLAGDNEQFF
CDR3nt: TGTGCCAGCAGCTTTGATCGCTTAGCGGGAGACAATGAGCAGTTCTTC

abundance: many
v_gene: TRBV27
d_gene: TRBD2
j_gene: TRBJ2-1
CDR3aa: CASSQAGVFNEQFF
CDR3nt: TGTGCCAGCAGTCAAGCGGGAGTTTTCAATGAGCAGTTCTTC

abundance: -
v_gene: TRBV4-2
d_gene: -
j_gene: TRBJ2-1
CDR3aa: CASRGTGLYNEQFF
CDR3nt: TGTGCCAGCAGGGGAACAGGACTCTACAATGAGCAGTTCTTC

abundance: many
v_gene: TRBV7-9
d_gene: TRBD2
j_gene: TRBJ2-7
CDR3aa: CASSSTGGPDEQYF
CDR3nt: TGTGCCAGCAGCTCAACGGGAGGGCCGGACGAGCAGTACTTC

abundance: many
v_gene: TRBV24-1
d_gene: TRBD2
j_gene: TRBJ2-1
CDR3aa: CATSDRLASEQFF
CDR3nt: TGTGCCACCAGTGACCGACTAGCATCGGAGCAGTTCTTC

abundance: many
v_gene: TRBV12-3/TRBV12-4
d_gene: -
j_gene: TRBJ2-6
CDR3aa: CASSPIWGGANVLTF
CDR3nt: TGTGCCAGCAGCCCGATATGGGGTGGGGCCAACGTCCTGACTTTC

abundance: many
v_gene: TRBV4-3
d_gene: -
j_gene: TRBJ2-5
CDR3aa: CASSQEGTNQETQYF
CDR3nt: TGCGCCAGCAGCCAAGAGGGCACAAACCAAGAGACCCAGTACTTC

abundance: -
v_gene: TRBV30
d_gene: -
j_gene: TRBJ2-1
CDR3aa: CAWSVRSGIEQFF
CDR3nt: TGTGCCTGGAGTGTACGTAGCGGAATCGAGCAGTTCTTC

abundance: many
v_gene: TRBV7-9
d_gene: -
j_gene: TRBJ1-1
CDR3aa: CASSLVRGIRAEAFF
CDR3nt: TGTGCCAGCAGCTTAGTCCGGGGTATCCGGGCTGAAGCTTTCTTT

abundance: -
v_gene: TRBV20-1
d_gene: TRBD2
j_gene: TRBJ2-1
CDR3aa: CSARDPGTRYYNEQFF
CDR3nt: TGCAGTGCTAGAGACCCTGGGACTAGATACTACAATGAGCAGTTCTTC

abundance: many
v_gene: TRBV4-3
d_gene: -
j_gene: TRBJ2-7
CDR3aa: CASSQDLAQYEQYF
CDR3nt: TGCGCCAGCAGCCAAGATTTGGCGCAATACGAGCAGTACTTC

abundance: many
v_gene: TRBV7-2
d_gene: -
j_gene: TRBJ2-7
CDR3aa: CASSFADRPTYEQYF
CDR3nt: TGTGCCAGCAGCTTCGCAGACAGACCCACCTACGAGCAGTACTTC

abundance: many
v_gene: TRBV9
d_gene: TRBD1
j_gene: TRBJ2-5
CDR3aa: CASSGGTGGLIQETQYF
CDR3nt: TGTGCCAGCAGCGGAGGGACAGGGGGTCTTATACAAGAGACCCAGTACTTC

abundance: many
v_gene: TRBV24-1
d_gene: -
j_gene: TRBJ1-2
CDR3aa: CATSDFRLGYTF
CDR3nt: TGTGCCACCAGTGATTTTAGGCTGGGCTACACCTTC

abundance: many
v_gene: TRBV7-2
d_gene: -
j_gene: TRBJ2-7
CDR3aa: CASSLGGTTSYEQYF
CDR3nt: TGTGCCAGCAGCTTAGGAGGGACAACCTCCTACGAGCAGTACTTC

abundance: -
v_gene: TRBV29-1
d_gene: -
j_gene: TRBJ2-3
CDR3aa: CSVVPTSDTQYF
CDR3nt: TGCAGCGTTGTTCCCACTTCAGATACGCAGTATTTT

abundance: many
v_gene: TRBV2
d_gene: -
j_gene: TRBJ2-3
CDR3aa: CASSDGNTQYF
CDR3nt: TGTGCCAGCAGTGACGGAAATACGCAGTATTTT

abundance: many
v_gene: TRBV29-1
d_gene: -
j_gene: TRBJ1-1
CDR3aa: CSVPTQGEAFF
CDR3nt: TGCAGCGTCCCAACACAGGGTGAAGCTTTCTTT

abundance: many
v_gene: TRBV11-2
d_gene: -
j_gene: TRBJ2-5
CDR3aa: CASSLGERETQYF
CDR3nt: TGTGCCAGCAGCTTAGGGGAAAGAGAGACCCAGTACTTC

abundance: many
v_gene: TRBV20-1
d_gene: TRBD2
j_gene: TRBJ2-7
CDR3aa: CSAPTGTSGRYEQYF
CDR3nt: TGCAGTGCTCCAACCGGGACTAGCGGGAGATACGAGCAGTACTTC

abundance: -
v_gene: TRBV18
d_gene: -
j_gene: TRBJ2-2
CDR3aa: CASSPPRRTPNGELFF
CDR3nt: TGTGCCAGCTCACCACCCCGGCGGACTCCCAACGGGGAGCTGTTTTTT

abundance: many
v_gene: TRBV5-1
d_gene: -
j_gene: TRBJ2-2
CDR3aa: CASSMGGNGNGELFF
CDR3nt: TGCGCCAGCAGCATGGGGGGCAACGGAAACGGGGAGCTGTTTTTT

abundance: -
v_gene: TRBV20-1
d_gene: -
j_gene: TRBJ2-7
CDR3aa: CSARVLAQSYEQYF
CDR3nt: TGCAGTGCTAGGGTACTAGCCCAATCCTACGAGCAGTACTTC

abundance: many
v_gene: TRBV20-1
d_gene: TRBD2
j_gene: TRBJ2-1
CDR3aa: CSASGVAGDNEQFF
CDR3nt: TGCAGTGCTAGTGGGGTAGCGGGGGACAATGAGCAGTTCTTC

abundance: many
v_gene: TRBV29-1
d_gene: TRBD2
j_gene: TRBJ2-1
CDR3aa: CSVGTFSGKAHNEQFF
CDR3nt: TGCAGCGTGGGAACCTTTAGCGGGAAAGCCCACAATGAGCAGTTCTTC

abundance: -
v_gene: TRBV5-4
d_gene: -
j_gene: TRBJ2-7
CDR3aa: CASSRSSDEQYF
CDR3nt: TGTGCCAGCAGCCGTTCTAGCGACGAGCAGTACTTC

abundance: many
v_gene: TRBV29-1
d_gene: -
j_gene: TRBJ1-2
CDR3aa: CSVDPGYTF
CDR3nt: TGCAGCGTTGATCCGGGCTACACCTTC